This TCR beta chain was identified in a study of cytomegalovirus exposure and HLA in healthy donors. Broader study findings: A later analysis found first-cohort TCR clusters tended to co-occur in the 90 to 150 validation repertoires. Cytomegalovirus association was listed for 150 to 200 TCR beta chains. Most TCR sequences were uncommon, yet certain public TCRs appeared in many donors.

Turning to this clone: The antigen remains unidentified.

The CDR3 is made up of 15 amino acids. Trimming removed 3 bases from V and 0 bases from J, with 9 bases in between. The germline gives CDR1 MNHEY, CDR2 SVGAGI. The repertoire was sequenced with immunoSEQ multiplex PCR; TCRdb's copy has only in-frame clones and lacks some. The data show 150,000 to 200,000 clones, with 75% to 90% seen just once and approximately 15% held by the top ten. The chain employs TRBV6-5 and TRBJ1-3; D unclear. The sequence was collected from a man younger than 35 in good health and CMV-seropositive. Sequences were obtained from PBMCs. The CDR3 sequence: CASSYFGSSGNTIYF. CDR3 sequence (DNA): TGTGCCAGCAGTTATTTCGGGAGCTCTGGAAACACCATATATTTT.